The rows below give T cell receptor beta chains drawn from one sample of a study of blood T cells in healthy people across ages. TCRdb re-analysed the 5' RACE reads in MiXCR, keeping a single row per CDR3 protein. The sample lists about 770,000 distinct CDR3 sequences; about 42% were seen once. Sequences were obtained from blood. Every receptor here comes from a man in his sixties in good health. Each CDR3 is given with its conserved first and last residue. Each record gives: D gene, J gene, clone size, V gene, CDR3 DNA, CDR3 protein. A D gene is named only where the DNA matches it firmly. Rows give clone size only sometimes, using once, few, many, or a class for an expanded clone.

>TRBD2|TRBJ2-1|many|TRBV20-1
TGCAGTGCGCGTGCTCGGGGGGTGCAGTTCTTC
CSARARGVQFF
>.|TRBJ2-3|few|TRBV6-1
TGTGCCAGCAGGCTACTAAACACAGATACGCAGTATTTT
CASRLLNTDTQYF
>.|TRBJ1-1|.|TRBV20-1
TGCAGTGCCCTAGTCCCCGGGACGGAGAACACTGAAGCTTTCTTT
CSALVPGTENTEAFF
>TRBD1|TRBJ1-4|.|TRBV7-9
TGTGCCAGCAGGACGGGGACAGGGTCCCGAAAACTGTTTTTT
CASRTGTGSRKLFF
>.|TRBJ2-1|.|TRBV5-6
TGTGCCAGCAGCTTAATCAGGGTTAGGGCGGGGGCAGATGAGCAGTTCTTC
CASSLIRVRAGADEQFF
>.|TRBJ1-1|.|TRBV29-1
TGCAGTGCTAGTCAGTGGAACACTGAAGCTTTCTTT
CSASQWNTEAFF
>TRBD1|TRBJ1-2|.|TRBV4-3
TGCGCCAGCAGCCAAGACTCGCTAACAGGGGTGACTGGCTACACCTTC
CASSQDSLTGVTGYTF
>.|TRBJ2-7|.|TRBV27
TGTGCCAGCAGCGACAATCGCGAGCAGTACTTC
CASSDNREQYF
>.|TRBJ1-2|.|TRBV7-2
TGTGCCAGCAGCTTAGATTGGGGGGTCCGAAGCTACACCTTC
CASSLDWGVRSYTF
>.|TRBJ2-2|.|TRBV7-2
TGTGCCAGCACCACGACGCCCGGAAAAATGATGAACACCGGGGAGCTGTTTTTT
CASTTTPGKMMNTGELFF
>.|TRBJ2-7|.|TRBV6-5
TGTGCCACCACGAAGGACAGCTCCTACGAGCAGTACTTC
CATTKDSSYEQYF
>TRBD1|TRBJ1-2|.|TRBV4-1
TGCGCCAGCAGCCAAGAACAGGGGCATGGCTACACCTTC
CASSQEQGHGYTF
>.|TRBJ2-1|.|TRBV20-1
TGCAGTGCTACGTACAATGAGCAGTTCTTC
CSATYNEQFF
>.|TRBJ1-5|.|TRBV6-2/TRBV6-3
TGTGCCAGCAGTTATTCGCCGGGGTCGGGCAATCAGCCCCAGCATTTT
CASSYSPGSGNQPQHF
>.|TRBJ2-7|few|TRBV12-3/TRBV12-4
TGTGCCAGCAGTTGGAACCCAGGGGGACTCTCCTACGAGCAGTACTTC
CASSWNPGGLSYEQYF
>TRBD2|TRBJ2-5|few|TRBV7-7
TGTGCTAGCAGCCAACAGCGGGGATCAGAGACCCAGTACTTC
CASSQQRGSETQYF
>.|TRBJ2-2|.|TRBV20-1
TGCAGTGCTGAGACAGCGAACACCGGGGAGCTGTTTTTT
CSAETANTGELFF
>.|TRBJ1-6|.|TRBV3-1
TGTGCCAGCAGCCACCTAGGGGGGTTAGGTTCACCCCTCCACTTT
CASSHLGGLGSPLHF
>TRBD1|TRBJ2-3|few|TRBV10-3
TGTGCCACAGGACAGGGTATAGATACGCAGTATTTT
CATGQGIDTQYF
>.|TRBJ2-1|once|TRBV5-4
TGTGCCAGCAGCAGTGCCAGCAAATGGGACAATGAGCAGTTCTTC
CASSSASKWDNEQFF
>.|TRBJ1-6|few|TRBV20-1
TGCAGTGCTAGAGATCTATTGGACGGTTATAATTCACCCCTCCACTTT
CSARDLLDGYNSPLHF
>.|TRBJ2-7|few|TRBV29-1
TGCAGCGTTGGTTTCAAGACATACGAGCAGTACTTC
CSVGFKTYEQYF
>.|TRBJ1-5|.|TRBV12-5
TGTGCTAGTGGATTGGACCTAGGGACCAATCAGCCCCAGCATTTT
CASGLDLGTNQPQHF
>TRBD2|TRBJ2-7|many|TRBV25-1
TGTGCCAGCAGTGAAGCGGGGGGACCCTACGAGCAGTACTTC
CASSEAGGPYEQYF
>TRBD2|TRBJ2-3|.|TRBV5-1
TGCGCCAGCAGCTTGGTAGCGGGGGCCCGAGATACGCAGTATTTT
CASSLVAGARDTQYF
>.|TRBJ1-4|.|TRBV5-5
TGTGCCAGCAGCTTAAGGGAGGAAAAGCTTAATGAAAAACTGTTTTTT
CASSLREEKLNEKLFF
>TRBD2|TRBJ2-5|.|TRBV9
TGTGCCAGCAGCGTAGTGGCGGGGGGGATGGAGACCCAGTACTTC
CASSVVAGGMETQYF
>.|TRBJ2-3|.|TRBV29-1
TGCAGCGTTGAAAGAGTGGGAGCGATTGTTGATACGCAGTATTTT
CSVERVGAIVDTQYF
>TRBD2|TRBJ2-7|few|TRBV3-1
TGTGCCAGCAGCCAAGAGGGCGGGGGGCGCGGCGAGCAGTACTTC
CASSQEGGGRGEQYF
>.|TRBJ2-7|.|TRBV7-8
TGTGCCAGCAGCTTACCAGGGGGGAGCTCCTACGAGCAGTACTTC
CASSLPGGSSYEQYF
>.|TRBJ1-2|.|TRBV15
TGTGCCACCAGCAGAAGGTCCTCCGCCTACTCTGGCTACACCTTC
CATSRRSSAYSGYTF
>.|TRBJ2-7|.|TRBV7-2
TGTGCCAGCAGCTTACTCCTCAATGAGCAGTACTTC
CASSLLLNEQYF
>.|TRBJ1-2|.|TRBV15
TGTGCCACCAGCAGAGATCGGACGGACGCTGCCGGCTACACCTTC
CATSRDRTDAAGYTF
>.|TRBJ2-7|many|TRBV27
TGTGCCAGCAGTTTCAGCTCAGCCTACGAGCAGTACTTC
CASSFSSAYEQYF
>.|TRBJ2-3|few|TRBV2
TGTGCCAGCAGTGTCCGAGATACGCAGTATTTT
CASSVRDTQYF
>.|TRBJ1-4|.|TRBV4-1
TGCGCCAGCAGCCAAACGGGGCCTAATGAAAAACTGTTTTTT
CASSQTGPNEKLFF
>TRBD1|TRBJ2-1|.|TRBV7-9
TGTGCCAGCAGCATCGGGACAGTCGATGAGCAGTTCTTC
CASSIGTVDEQFF
>.|TRBJ1-2|.|TRBV27
TGTGCCAGCAGTCCAACAGGGTCTAACTATGGCTACACCTTC
CASSPTGSNYGYTF
>TRBD1|TRBJ2-5|few|TRBV13
TGTGCCAGCAGCCAAGACCTCACAGGGGACGGAGAGACCCAGTACTTC
CASSQDLTGDGETQYF
>TRBD1|TRBJ2-7|.|TRBV5-1
TGCGCCAGCAGCTTGGTTTTCCCGGGGACAGACTACGAGCAGTACTTC
CASSLVFPGTDYEQYF
>TRBD1|TRBJ2-7|few|TRBV2
TGTGCCAGCAGTGGCGACAGGGTTTACTACGAGCAGTACTTC
CASSGDRVYYEQYF
>TRBD1|TRBJ2-1|few|TRBV6-6
TGTGCCAGCAGTTACGAGGGGGCCCTCAATGAGCAGTTCTTC
CASSYEGALNEQFF
>.|TRBJ2-3|.|TRBV7-7
TGTGCCAGCAGCTTAGATGGGGGGCCCACAGATACGCAGTATTTT
CASSLDGGPTDTQYF
>.|TRBJ2-7|once|TRBV2
TGTACCAGCAGTTTTATGTTAGACGAGCAGTACTTC
CTSSFMLDEQYF
>.|TRBJ2-3|.|TRBV6-6
TGTGCCACCGGGGTGGGGGGTCGGGGGAGGACAGATGCGCAGTATTTT
CATGVGGRGRTDAQYF
>TRBD1|TRBJ1-2|few|TRBV12-3/TRBV12-4
TGTGCCAGCAGTTTAACCGGACAGGGAAACTATGGCTACACCTTC
CASSLTGQGNYGYTF
>.|TRBJ2-5|.|TRBV9
TGTGTCAGCAGCGGACCCGGGGGAAAGGAGACCCAGTACTTC
CVSSGPGGKETQYF
>TRBD1|TRBJ1-1|few|TRBV20-1
TGCAGTACAGCGACAGGGGCCAACACTGAAGCTTTCTTT
CSTATGANTEAFF
>.|TRBJ2-5|many|TRBV9
TGTGCCAGCAGCGTAGACCCGGGACAAGAGACCCAGTACTTC
CASSVDPGQETQYF
>.|TRBJ1-1|.|TRBV28
TGTGCCAGCAGCCTAGGGGGGGCGCGTGGAGCTTTCTTT
CASSLGGARGAFF
>.|TRBJ1-1|.|TRBV27
TGTGCCAGCAGCTCTCCCCCAGGGAGGAAAAACACTGAAGCTTTCTTT
CASSSPPGRKNTEAFF
>.|TRBJ2-3|.|TRBV9
TGTGCCAGCGTTCAGGGGCCCGGTAGCACAGATACGCAGTATTTT
CASVQGPGSTDTQYF
>TRBD2|TRBJ2-5|.|TRBV6-5
TGTGCCAGCAGTCGCCTTCCGGGGGGAAGGGAAGAGACCCAGTACTTC
CASSRLPGGREETQYF
>.|TRBJ2-4|many|TRBV27
TGTGCCAGCAGTTTATTTGAGGGGGGCCAGGGCATTCAGTACTTC
CASSLFEGGQGIQYF
>TRBD2|TRBJ2-4|few|TRBV6-2/TRBV6-3
TGTGCCAGCAGTCCCCGCGGGGGTGCCAAAAACATTCAGTACTTC
CASSPRGGAKNIQYF
>TRBD2|TRBJ2-7|.|TRBV4-1
TGCGCCAGCAGCCAAGTAAGCGGGGGGGCCTACAATGAGCAGTACTTC
CASSQVSGGAYNEQYF
>.|TRBJ2-7|.|TRBV9
TGTGCCAGCAGCGTAGGAAGCAGGGCATACGAGCAGTACTTC
CASSVGSRAYEQYF
>.|TRBJ1-1|.|TRBV7-2
TGTGCCAGCAGCTCTAACAGGAAGGGGACTGAAGCTTTCTTT
CASSSNRKGTEAFF
>.|TRBJ2-5|few|TRBV7-2
TGTGCCAGCAGCTTAAGGCAATCCCAAGAGACCCAGTACTTC
CASSLRQSQETQYF
>.|TRBJ1-4|.|TRBV6-5
TGTGCCAGCAGTTACCGCGCGTTTGTTCCAAATGAAAAACTGTTTTTT
CASSYRAFVPNEKLFF